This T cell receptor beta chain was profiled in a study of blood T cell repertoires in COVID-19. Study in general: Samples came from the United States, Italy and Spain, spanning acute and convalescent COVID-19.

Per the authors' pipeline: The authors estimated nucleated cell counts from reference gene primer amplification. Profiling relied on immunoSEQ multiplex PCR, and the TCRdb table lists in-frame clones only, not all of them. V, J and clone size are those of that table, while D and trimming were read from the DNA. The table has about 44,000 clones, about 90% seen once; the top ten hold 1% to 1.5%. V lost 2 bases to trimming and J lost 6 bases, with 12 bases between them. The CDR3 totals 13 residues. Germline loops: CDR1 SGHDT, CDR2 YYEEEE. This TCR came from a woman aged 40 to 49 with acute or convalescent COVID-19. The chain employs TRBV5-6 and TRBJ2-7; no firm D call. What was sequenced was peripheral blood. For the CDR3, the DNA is TGTGCCAGCAGCTTCAATCGAGGTGTCGAGCAGTACTTC. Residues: CASSFNRGVEQYF.